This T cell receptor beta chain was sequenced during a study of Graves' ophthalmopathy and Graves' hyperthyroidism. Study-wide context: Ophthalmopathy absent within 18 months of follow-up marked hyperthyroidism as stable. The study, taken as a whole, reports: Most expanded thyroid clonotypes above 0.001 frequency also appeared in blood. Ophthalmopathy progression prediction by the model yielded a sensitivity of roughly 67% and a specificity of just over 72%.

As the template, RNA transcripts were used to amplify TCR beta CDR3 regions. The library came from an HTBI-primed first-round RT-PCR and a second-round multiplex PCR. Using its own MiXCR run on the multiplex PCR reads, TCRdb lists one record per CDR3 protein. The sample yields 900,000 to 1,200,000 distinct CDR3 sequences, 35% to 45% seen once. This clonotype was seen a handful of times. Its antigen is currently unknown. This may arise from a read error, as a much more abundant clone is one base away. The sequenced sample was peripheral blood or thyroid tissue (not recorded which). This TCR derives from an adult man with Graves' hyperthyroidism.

CDR3 residues: CATSGGIREETQYF. CDR3 in DNA: TGTGCCACCAGCGGAGGGATTCGGGAAGAGACCCAGTACTTC. The V and J genes are TRBV15 and TRBJ2-5; TRBD2 might be the D (6 bases). The CDR3 spans 14 residues. CDR1 is LNHNV and CDR2 is YYDKDF in the germline V gene (reference sequence). Deletions cut 5 bases from V and 3 bases from J, with 13 bases between.